These T cell receptor beta chains were read from a single sample in a study of early stage breast cancer tumors. The assay was immunoSEQ multiplex PCR, and TCRdb's table has in-frame clones only and misses some. The sample lists some 72,000 clones; around 85% were seen once. The sequenced sample consisted of blood. These receptor sequences come from a person aged 55 to 70 with breast cancer. CDR3s include the opening cysteine and the closing phenylalanine or tryptophan. D genes are given only for firm matches. Clone size is given for some rows only: seen once, a few or many times, or a class if the clone is expanded.

clone_size,d_call,j_call,v_call,cdr3_nt,cdr3_aa
NA,NA,TRBJ2-3,TRBV6-5,TGTGCCAGCAGTTACCCGCCAAGCACAGATACGCAGTATTTT,CASSYPPSTDTQYF
NA,TRBD1,TRBJ1-2,TRBV6-1,TGTGCCAGCAGCCAGCCAGGGGGGGGCTACACCTTC,CASSQPGGGYTF
NA,NA,TRBJ1-1,TRBV6-5,TGTGCCAGCAGGCGAAACCCAAAAAGTTACACTGAAGCTTTCTTT,CASRRNPKSYTEAFF
few,NA,TRBJ1-4,TRBV28,TGTGCCAGCAGGGATTTGACTGGTGGCCGGGAAAAACTGTTTTTT,CASRDLTGGREKLFF
NA,TRBD2,TRBJ2-1,TRBV30,TGTGCCTGGAGTGTACGGCGGGAGGTCACTGAGCAGTTCTTC,CAWSVRREVTEQFF
NA,NA,TRBJ1-1,TRBV5-1,TGCGCCAGCAGCTTGTTGGGGGGGCACACTGAAGCTTTCTTT,CASSLLGGHTEAFF
NA,NA,TRBJ1-5,TRBV6-6,TGTGCCAGCAGCAATGTACAGGGCGCGCGGGCTCAGCCCCAGCATTTT,CASSNVQGARAQPQHF
NA,TRBD1,TRBJ2-5,TRBV5-1,TGCGCCAGCAGCTTGGGGGGACAGTCTTGGGAGACCCAGTACTTC,CASSLGGQSWETQYF
NA,TRBD2,TRBJ2-2,TRBV9,TGTGCCAGCAGCGTTTGGACTAGCGGAGCTACCGGGGAGCTGTTTTTT,CASSVWTSGATGELFF
NA,NA,TRBJ1-2,TRBV6-1,TGTGCCAGCAGTGAGCCCGGGATCTCCCCCTATGGCTACACCTTC,CASSEPGISPYGYTF
NA,TRBD2,TRBJ2-7,TRBV2,TGTGCCAGCAGGGGACCATCGGGACTAGCGGGAGTTTTCAATCCGGGCGAGCAGTACTTC,CASRGPSGLAGVFNPGEQYF
once,TRBD1,TRBJ1-4,TRBV27,TGTGCCAGCAGGCGTCCGACAGGGGAACAACTGTTTTTT,CASRRPTGEQLFF
NA,NA,TRBJ2-3,TRBV19,TGTGCCAGTTCCCCGCGCACAGATACGCAGTATTTT,CASSPRTDTQYF
NA,TRBD2,TRBJ2-1,TRBV19,TGTGCCAGTACCCTTCAGCTAGCGGGGGTGAATGAGCAGTTCTTC,CASTLQLAGVNEQFF
NA,NA,TRBJ1-1,TRBV6-5,TGTGCCAGCAGTCCGGGGACTGAAGCTTTCTTT,CASSPGTEAFF
few,TRBD1,TRBJ1-4,TRBV2,TGTGCCAGCAGACAGGGGACCGAAAAACTGTTTTTT,CASRQGTEKLFF
few,NA,TRBJ1-2,TRBV11-2,TGTGCCAGCAGCGGCATCAGGGGAAACTATGGCTACACCTTC,CASSGIRGNYGYTF
NA,NA,TRBJ1-6,TRBV7-9,TGTGCCAGCAGTTATCAGGGGTCGGATTCACCCCTCCACTTT,CASSYQGSDSPLHF
NA,NA,TRBJ2-3,TRBV7-2,TGTGCCAGCAGCTTATTGTCCCGGGGGTTCACAGATACGCAGTATTTT,CASSLLSRGFTDTQYF
NA,TRBD2,TRBJ2-1,TRBV6-6,TGTGCCAGCAGTGATAGCGGGGCCTACAATGAGCAGTTCTTC,CASSDSGAYNEQFF
NA,NA,TRBJ2-5,TRBV10-2,TGCGCCAGCAGTGAGGGTGCACGGTACTTC,CASSEGARYF
NA,NA,TRBJ2-5,TRBV20-1,TGCAGTGCTCAGCTCGAAGAGACCCAGTACTTC,CSAQLEETQYF
few,NA,TRBJ1-3,TRBV18,TGTGCCAGCTCGGGAGGGCAAATAGACTCTGGAAACACCATATATTTT,CASSGGQIDSGNTIYF
NA,NA,TRBJ1-5,TRBV6-5,TGTGCCAGCAGTCGCTCAGAGGGAAGGAATCAGCCCCAGCATTTT,CASSRSEGRNQPQHF
NA,NA,TRBJ2-1,TRBV29-1,TGCAGCGCCCGACTAGACTCCTACAATGAGCAGTTCTTC,CSARLDSYNEQFF
NA,TRBD1,TRBJ1-2,TRBV19,TGTGCCAGTTTTGGACAGGGGGGAAACTATGGCTACACCTTC,CASFGQGGNYGYTF
NA,NA,TRBJ2-1,TRBV28,TGTGCCAGCAGTTGGCCAGGGGCGGTCGGCAATGAGCAGTTCTTC,CASSWPGAVGNEQFF
NA,NA,TRBJ2-2,TRBV7-9,TGTGCCAGCAGCAGCACACGAAACACCGGGGAGCTGTTTTTT,CASSSTRNTGELFF